The source of this T cell receptor beta chain is a study of T cell responses to AZD1222 COVID-19 vaccine. This CDR3 spans 14 amino acids. Germline V lookup: CDR1 KGHSH, CDR2 LQKENI. Trimming cost V 2 bases and J 0 bases, with 5 bases left between them. As for this clone: Antigen unknown.

TCRdb keeps only in-frame clones here, not all; method: immunoSEQ multiplex PCR. The table records about 180,000 clones, 85% to 95% of them present only once. Study-wide results and caveats: Most donors were white British and more were female, and clonal diversity was possibly underestimated. Just six or seven AZD1222 recipients tested seropositive at baseline.

The material was peripheral blood, obtained 28 days after the second dose of the MenACWY control vaccine. This clonotype was obtained from an adult who received the MenACWY meningococcal vaccine as a control. J is TRBJ1-3 and V is TRBV18; D not resolved. The chain's CDR3 is CASSPSLSGNTIYF. The CDR3 coding sequence is TGTGCCAGCTCACCAAGTCTCTCTGGAAACACCATATATTTT.